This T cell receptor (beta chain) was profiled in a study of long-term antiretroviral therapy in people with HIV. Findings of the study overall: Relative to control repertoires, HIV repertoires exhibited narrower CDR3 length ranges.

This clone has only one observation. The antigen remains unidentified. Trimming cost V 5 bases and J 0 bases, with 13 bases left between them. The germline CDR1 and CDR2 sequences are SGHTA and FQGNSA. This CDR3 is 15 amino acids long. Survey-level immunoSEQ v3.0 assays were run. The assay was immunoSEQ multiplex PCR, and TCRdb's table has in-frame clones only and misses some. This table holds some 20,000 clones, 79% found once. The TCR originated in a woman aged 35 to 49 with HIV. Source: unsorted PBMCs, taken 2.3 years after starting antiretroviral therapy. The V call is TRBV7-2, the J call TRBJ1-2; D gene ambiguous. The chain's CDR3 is CASSRTRLANYGYTF. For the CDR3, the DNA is TGTGCCAGCAGCCGCACCCGGTTAGCTAACTATGGCTACACCTTC.